This T cell receptor (beta chain) was retrieved from a study of T cell responses to AZD1222 COVID-19 vaccine (dated by TCRdb to the early 2020s). A note on the overall study: AZD1222 recipients whose second dose came at about 4 weeks and those whose second dose came at about 12 weeks were combined into one group, since spike-specific TCR depth and breadth did not differ between the two schedules. TCR sequencing covered 233 trial participants: about 210 given two doses of AZD1222 and 26 given two doses of MenACWY control vaccine. Enrollment into the trials was organized by age into subgroups of 18-55, 56-69 and 70-plus years, and those subgroups contained approximately 150, 30 and 60 TCR-sequenced participants, respectively. General conclusions and limits of the study: In the small 56-69-year group, the increase in depth fell short of significance, most likely because of low power. Because no day 14 peak-response samples were available, the repertoires could be characterized only after the peak T cell response. Conclusions about previously exposed vaccinees are limited, since just five or six AZD1222 recipients were seropositive for SARS-CoV-2 at baseline. A significant rise in spike-specific TCR breadth and depth was observed after two AZD1222 doses relative to day 0 and relative to MenACWY recipients. Epitopes outside the regions mutated in the B.1.351 and B.1.1.7 variants were reportedly recognized by nearly half of the unique spike-specific TCRs. Participants were mostly white British and included more females than males, and it was suggested by the authors that clonal diversity may have been underestimated. The whole spike protein was spanned by vaccine-associated CD4 TCRs, and dominant responses were seen in regions 160-218 and 743-854.

About this clone itself: The specificity of this receptor is unknown. The record has no base qualities; no much larger clone is one base away.

The time point label on this specimen signifies: baseline before first vaccination. The vaccinee samples were drawn from two UK trials, COV001 and COV002, one of which was a single-blind randomized controlled phase 2/3 trial testing AZD1222 (ChAdOx1 nCoV-19) in healthy adults. For TCRbeta chain sequencing, PBMC samples were collected from trial participants at day 0 and at day 28 after the second dose. The CDR3 regions of human TCRbeta chains were analyzed by immunosequencing. Processing in the source paper ran as follows. TCRs in the repertoires were compared against a reference library of SARS-CoV-2-specific TCRs that had been generated with the MIRA antigen-specificity platform. Breadth was defined as the fraction of unique TCRs that were SARS-CoV-2-associated. Depth was defined as the fraction of total T cells that were SARS-CoV-2-associated. Using the MIRA data, each spike-specific TCR was mapped to the spike region that the TCR reacts to and placed in a CD4 or CD8 class. Log10-transformed breadth and depth values were compared by one-way ANOVA with Sidak's multiple comparisons tests. As stored in TCRdb, this immuneACCESS dataset retains in-frame rearrangements with V and J assigned. A fraction of the clones does not appear; measured against another copy, unresolved V genes explain less than half of the discrepancy, and the remainder lacks a known reason. V and J calls and clone size follow that table, whereas D and trimming were derived from the DNA. The sample profile shows 100,000 to 130,000 clones; 91% of them were found once. The top ten constitute about 20% of the sample.

CDR1 LNHDA and CDR2 SQIVND were looked up in the germline V gene (reference sequence). Measured from the cysteine to the phenylalanine, the CDR3 is 14 residues long. Only the CDR3 DNA stays, 42 bases, in frame from base 1. The V and J ends are trimmed by 7 bases and 4 bases, leaving 16 bases between them. The receptor was isolated from an adult in good health. The chain is made from TRBV19 and TRBJ1-1, and TRBD1 may be the D gene, going by 5 matching bases. The material was peripheral blood, obtained on day 0 of AZD1222 vaccination. The CDR3 loop reads CASKVGGLFTEAFF. The nucleotide sequence is TGTGCCAGTAAGGTGGGGGGATTGTTCACTGAAGCTTTCTTT. Beyond the CDR3, the reference TRBV19 and TRBJ1-1 genes provide the residues; the full variable domain reads: DGGITQSPKYLFRKEGQNVTLSCEQNLNHDAMYWYRQDPGQGLRLIYYSQIVNDFQKGDIAEGYSVSREKKESFPLTVTSAQKNPTAFYLCASKVGGLFTEAFFGQGTRLTVV.